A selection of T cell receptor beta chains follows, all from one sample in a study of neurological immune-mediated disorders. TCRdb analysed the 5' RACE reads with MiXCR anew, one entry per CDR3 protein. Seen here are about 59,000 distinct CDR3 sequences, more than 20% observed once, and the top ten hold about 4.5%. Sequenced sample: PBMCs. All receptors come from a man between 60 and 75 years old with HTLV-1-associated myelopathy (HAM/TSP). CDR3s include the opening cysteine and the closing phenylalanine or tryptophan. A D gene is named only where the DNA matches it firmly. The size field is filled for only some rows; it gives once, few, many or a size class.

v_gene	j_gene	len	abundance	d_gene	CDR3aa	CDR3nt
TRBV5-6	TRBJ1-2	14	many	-	CASRLRDNSYGYTF	TGTGCCAGCAGATTGCGCGACAATAGCTATGGCTACACCTTC
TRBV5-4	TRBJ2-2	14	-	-	CASSGVGAGGELFF	TGTGCCAGCAGCGGAGTGGGGGCTGGCGGGGAGCTGTTTTTT
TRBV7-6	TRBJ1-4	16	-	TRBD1	CASSPYGQGSNEKLFF	TGTGCCAGCAGCCCGTACGGACAGGGTTCTAATGAAAAACTGTTTTTT
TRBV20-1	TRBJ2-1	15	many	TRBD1	CSALPGTAAYNEQFF	TGCAGTGCTCTACCCGGGACAGCAGCCTACAATGAGCAGTTCTTC
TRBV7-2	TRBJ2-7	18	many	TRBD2	CASSIPGLAGWGRHEQYF	TGTGCCAGCAGCATCCCCGGACTAGCGGGATGGGGACGCCACGAGCAGTACTTC
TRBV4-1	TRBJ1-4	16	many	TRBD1	CASSQTPDRPYEKLFF	TGCGCCAGCAGCCAAACCCCGGACAGGCCCTATGAAAAACTGTTTTTT
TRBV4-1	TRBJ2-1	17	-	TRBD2	CASSQEVSGRGYNEQFF	TGCGCCAGCAGCCAAGAGGTCTCCGGGAGGGGTTACAATGAGCAGTTCTTC
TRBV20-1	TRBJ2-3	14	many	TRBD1	CSARPNMGTGGQYF	TGCAGTGCTAGACCCAATATGGGGACAGGGGGGCAGTATTTT
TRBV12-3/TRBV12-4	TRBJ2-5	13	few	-	CASSFGQGQTQYF	TGTGCCAGCAGTTTCGGGCAGGGCCAGACCCAGTACTTC
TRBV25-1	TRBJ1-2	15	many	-	CASSDSTAPNYGYTF	TGTGCCAGCAGTGACTCGACAGCTCCTAACTATGGCTACACCTTC
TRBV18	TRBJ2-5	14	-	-	CASSPLAYQETQYF	TGTGCCAGCTCACCTTTAGCATATCAAGAGACCCAGTACTTC
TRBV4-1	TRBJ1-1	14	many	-	CASSQPTRGTEAFF	TGCGCCAGCAGCCAGCCAACCAGGGGCACTGAAGCTTTCTTT
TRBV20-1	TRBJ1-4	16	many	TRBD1	CSANGFPGQFNEKLFF	TGCAGTGCCAATGGATTTCCGGGACAGTTTAATGAAAAACTGTTTTTT
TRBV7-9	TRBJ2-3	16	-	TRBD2	CVSSANLAGDSDTQYF	TGTGTCAGCAGCGCCAACCTAGCGGGAGACTCAGATACGCAGTATTTT
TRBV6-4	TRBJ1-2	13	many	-	CASSDSGGYGYTF	TGTGCCAGCAGTGACTCCGGAGGGTATGGCTACACCTTC
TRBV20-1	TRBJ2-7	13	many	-	CSASRTSGLEQYF	TGCAGTGCTAGCAGGACCTCGGGGCTCGAGCAGTACTTC
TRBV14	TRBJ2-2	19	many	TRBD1	CASSPRRGQGNVRTGELFF	TGTGCCAGCAGCCCCCGCCGGGGACAGGGAAATGTTAGGACCGGGGAGCTGTTTTTT
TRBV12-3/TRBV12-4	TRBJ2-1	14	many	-	CASSPLAAYNEQFF	TGTGCCAGCAGTCCCCTAGCAGCCTACAATGAGCAGTTCTTC
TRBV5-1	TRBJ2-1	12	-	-	CASNGVTNEQFF	TGCGCCAGCAATGGCGTTACTAATGAGCAGTTCTTC
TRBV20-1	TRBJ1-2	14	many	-	CSAIPGRIGHGYTF	TGCAGTGCTATACCTGGCAGAATTGGTCATGGCTACACCTTC
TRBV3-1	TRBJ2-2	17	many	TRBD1	CASSQVPGQGGTGELFF	TGTGCCAGCAGCCAAGTGCCGGGACAGGGTGGCACCGGGGAGCTGTTTTTT
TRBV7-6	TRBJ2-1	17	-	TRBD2	CASSSGLAGSSYNEQFF	TGTGCCAGCAGCTCCGGACTAGCGGGAAGCTCCTACAATGAGCAGTTCTTC
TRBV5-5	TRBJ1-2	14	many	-	CASSFGPNSYGYTF	TGTGCCAGCAGCTTCGGACCGAACAGCTATGGCTACACCTTC
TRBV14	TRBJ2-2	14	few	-	CASSQLRSTGELFF	TGTGCCAGCAGCCAACTGCGGTCCACCGGGGAGCTGTTTTTT
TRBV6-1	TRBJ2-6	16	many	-	CASSDAGYSGANVLTF	TGTGCCAGCAGTGATGCGGGGTACTCTGGGGCCAACGTCCTGACTTTC
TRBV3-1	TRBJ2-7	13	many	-	CASSPGPRYEQYF	TGTGCCAGCAGCCCGGGACCTCGCTACGAGCAGTACTTC
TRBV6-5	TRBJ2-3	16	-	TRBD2	CASSYWASGGTDTQYF	TGTGCCAGCAGTTACTGGGCTAGCGGGGGCACAGATACGCAGTATTTT
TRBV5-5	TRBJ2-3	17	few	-	CASRLDLWRGRTDTQYF	TGTGCCAGCAGACTCGATCTGTGGAGGGGACGCACAGATACGCAGTATTTT
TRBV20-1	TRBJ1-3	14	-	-	CSASPGAYGNTIYF	TGCAGTGCTAGCCCGGGGGCGTATGGAAACACCATATATTTT
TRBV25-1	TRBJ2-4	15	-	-	CASSDSGLAKNIQYF	TGTGCCAGCAGTGACAGTGGACTAGCCAAAAACATTCAGTACTTC
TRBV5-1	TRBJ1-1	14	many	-	CASSAQGSGTEAFF	TGCGCCAGCAGCGCACAGGGCTCGGGGACTGAAGCTTTCTTT
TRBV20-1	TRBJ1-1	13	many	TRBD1	CSAPGQMNTEAFF	TGCAGTGCCCCGGGACAGATGAACACTGAAGCTTTCTTT
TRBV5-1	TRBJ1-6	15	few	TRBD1	CASSPRDRSNSPLHF	TGCGCCAGCAGCCCTCGGGACAGAAGCAATTCACCCCTCCACTTT
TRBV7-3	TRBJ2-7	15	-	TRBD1	CASSLTPGQGREQYF	TGTGCCAGCAGCTTAACTCCAGGACAGGGAAGGGAGCAGTACTTC
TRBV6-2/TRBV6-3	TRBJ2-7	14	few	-	CASSYFGTSYEQYF	TGTGCCAGCAGTTACTTTGGGACTTCCTACGAGCAGTACTTC
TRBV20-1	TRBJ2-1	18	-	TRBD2	CSAKNLLAGQSSYNEQFF	TGCAGTGCCAAAAACCTACTAGCGGGTCAGAGCTCCTACAATGAGCAGTTCTTC
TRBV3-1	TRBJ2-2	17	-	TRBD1	CASSQVQGQGGTGELVF	TGTGCCAGCAGCCAAGTGCAGGGACAGGGTGGCACCGGGGAGCTGGTTTTT
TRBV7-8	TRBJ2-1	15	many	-	CASSLDSASNNEQFF	TGTGCCAGCAGCTTAGACAGTGCTAGTAACAATGAGCAGTTCTTC
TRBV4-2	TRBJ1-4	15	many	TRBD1	CASSQDPRTGEKLFF	TGTGCCAGCAGCCAAGATCCCCGGACAGGAGAAAAACTGTTTTTT
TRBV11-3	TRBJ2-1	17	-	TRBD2	CASSPTRGLAGPGEQFF	TGTGCCAGCAGCCCTACACGGGGACTAGCGGGGCCCGGTGAGCAGTTCTTC
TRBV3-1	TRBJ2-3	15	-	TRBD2	CASSGLAGNTDTQYF	TGTGCCAGCAGCGGGCTAGCGGGGAACACAGATACGCAGTATTTT